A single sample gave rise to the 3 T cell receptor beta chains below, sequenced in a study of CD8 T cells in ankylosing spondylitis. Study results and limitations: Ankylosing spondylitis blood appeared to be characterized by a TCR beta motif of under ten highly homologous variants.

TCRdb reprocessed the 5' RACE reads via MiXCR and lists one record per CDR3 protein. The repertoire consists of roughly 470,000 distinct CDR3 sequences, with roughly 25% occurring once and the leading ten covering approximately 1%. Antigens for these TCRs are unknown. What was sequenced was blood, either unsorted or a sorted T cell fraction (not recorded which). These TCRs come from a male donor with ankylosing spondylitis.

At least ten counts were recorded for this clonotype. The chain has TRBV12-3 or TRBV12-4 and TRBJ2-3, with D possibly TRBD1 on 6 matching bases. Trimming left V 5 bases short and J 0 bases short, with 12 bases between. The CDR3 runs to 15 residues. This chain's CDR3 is CASSPDRISTDTQYF. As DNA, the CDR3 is TGTGCCAGCAGTCCAGACAGGATTAGCACAGATACGCAGTATTTT.

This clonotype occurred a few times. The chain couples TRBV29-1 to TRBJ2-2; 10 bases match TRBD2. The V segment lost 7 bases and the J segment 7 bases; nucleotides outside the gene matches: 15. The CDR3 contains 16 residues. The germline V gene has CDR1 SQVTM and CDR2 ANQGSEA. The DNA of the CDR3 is TGCAGCGCTAGGGACTCTAGCGGGAGATTCAGCGGGGAGCTGTTTTTT. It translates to CSARDSSGRFSGELFF.

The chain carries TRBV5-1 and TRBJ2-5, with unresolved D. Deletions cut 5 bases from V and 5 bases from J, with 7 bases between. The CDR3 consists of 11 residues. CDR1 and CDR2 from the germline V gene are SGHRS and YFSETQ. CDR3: CASRSWETQYF. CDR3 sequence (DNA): TGCGCCAGCAGGAGTTGGGAGACCCAGTACTTC.